This T cell receptor (beta chain) was documented in a study of shared clonotypes between healthy human individuals. Study overall: Every donor yielded three CD4 naive, three CD4 memory, two CD8 naive and one CD8 memory plate.

Sequencing used immunoSEQ multiplex PCR; TCRdb keeps in-frame clones, though not all of them. The table lists hundreds of thousands of clones, about 96% of them singletons, with about 0.25% in the top ten. In the naive CD8 group, cells lacked CD45RO and were positively selected for CCR7, so terminally differentiated effector memory CD45RA+ cells were left out. The CDR3 consists of 15 residues. Trimming stripped 5 bases from V and 6 bases from J, with 17 bases between. CDR1 SEHNR and CDR2 FQNEAQ come from the germline V gene (reference sequence). The sequenced sample was naive CD8+ T cells sorted from blood. The source of this sequence is a man aged 30-40 years in good health. J is TRBJ1-3 and V is TRBV7-9, with D tentatively TRBD1 (5 bases). CDR3: CASSIGETVLNTIYF. The DNA of the CDR3 is TGTGCCAGCAGCATTGGAGAGACAGTCCTAAACACCATATATTTT.